The entry below gives a single T cell receptor (beta chain) sequence along with its context. Its antigen specificity is not known. Qualities for individual bases were not recorded, and no much larger clone is one base off. The record originates from a study of T cells in Graves' hyperthyroidism and ophthalmopathy (dated by TCRdb to between 2019 and 2020). Notes on the research overall: Peripheral blood samples were taken at initial diagnosis, before any treatment was given. To identify distinguishing TCR V-J signatures, a discovery cohort of around 98 patients was used, comprising some 43 with Graves' ophthalmopathy and around 60 with stable Graves' hyperthyroidism. Prospective prediction of ophthalmopathy was tested in an independent validation cohort of fewer than 20 hyperthyroidism patients and 17 patients who later progressed to ophthalmopathy. The roughly 91 discovery patients were randomly split 7:3 into training and test sets. In six Graves' hyperthyroidism patients, the study also compared T-cell repertoires from thyroid tissue with T-cell repertoires from blood. After blood sampling, hyperthyroidism patients were treated with methimazole at a starting dose of 30 mg daily, and ophthalmopathy patients were treated with high-dose intravenous methylprednisolone. The paper describes TCR Vbeta CDR3 sequencing of 140 or so peripheral blood samples, made up of 40 to 45 ophthalmopathy patients, 70 to 75 hyperthyroidism patients and roughly 17 progressor patients.

Amplification of TCR beta CDR3 regions was carried out from RNA transcripts. The first round of RT-PCR for the TCR CDR3 was performed with the HTBI primer set and the Qiagen OneStep RT-PCR kit. Libraries were constructed in a second round of multiplex PCR, after which size selection and purification were performed. Paired-end sequencing of the libraries was performed with 100 bp reads on an Illumina HiSeq2000. Concerning the study's data processing: SOAPnuke was used to process the raw data, removing reads that contained adapters or uncalled bases, had a mean Phred below 15, or lacked an exact match to the constant primer or identifier. High-quality paired reads were merged using COPE v1.2.5, and each unique nucleotide sequence was defined as a clonotype. MiTCR v1.1 was used to align the clonotypes against IMGT TRBV, TRBD and TRBJ reference segments. The analysis included only V-J combinations with a frequency above 0.0001, which together covered approximately 99% of the repertoires. The TCS score was defined as F50 (clonal expansion) divided by E x V (chaos), with BLOSUM62-based TCRdist calculated between CDR3 peptides within each V-J. Welch's t-statistics and random forest reduced just over 500 V-J features to 13, which were used in a naive Bayes classifier (R e1071). The similarity between thyroid and blood repertoires was quantified using the Morisita-Horn index. TCRdb redid the processing of the public reads, applying fastp at Q25 and MiXCR, and retained in-frame beta chains. A single entry per CDR3 protein holds the most common genes and DNA from its merged rows. TCRdb, not the authors, supplied the V and J calls. Present in this sample are 600,000 to 800,000 distinct CDR3 sequences, under 45% of which were seen just once. The top ten clones comprise roughly 31% of the sample.

Its CDR3 holds 10 amino acids, cysteine through phenylalanine. This entry keeps only the CDR3 DNA: 30 bases, framed from base 1. The germline V gene (reference sequence) gives CDR1 as LNHDA and CDR2 as SQIVND. Unmatched junction bases come to 0, with V trimmed by 4 bases and J by 11 bases. Overall study results and their limits: In validation, the model predicted progression to ophthalmopathy a median of roughly 6.5 months before onset, with 65% to 71% sensitivity and more than 72% specificity. Most expanded thyroid clonotypes (frequency above 0.001) were also detected in blood, suggesting blood repertoires may reflect thyroid immune responses. Sample size was not statistically predetermined, and blinding of investigators to group allocation was not performed. In cross-validation, a model built on a 13 V-J signature told ophthalmopathy apart from stable hyperthyroidism with under 90% sensitivity and about 81% specificity, and in testing the same model reached 80%/75%.

Stable Graves' hyperthyroidism was defined as the absence of progression to ophthalmopathy over 18 months of follow-up. Hyperthyroidism patients were aged 18 to 65 years and newly diagnosed, with disease duration of less than 2 months. Any patient with an uncontrolled infection, another autoimmune disease, pregnancy or lactation was excluded. Clinical symptoms, serum thyroxine and TRAb, thyroid ultrasound, and orbital computed tomography formed the basis for the diagnoses. Ficoll-Paque density gradient centrifugation was used to isolate PBMCs from approximately 10 ml of fresh peripheral blood. Total RNA was extracted using Trizol reagent, and RNA quality was assessed on an Agilent 2100 Bioanalyzer.

The sample was blood. The sequence links TRBV19 to TRBJ1-1; 8 junctional bases match TRBD1. The TCR sequence derives from a woman aged 35 to 49 with Graves' hyperthyroidism. The base sequence is TGTGCCAGTAGTAGACAGGGGGCTTTCTTT. Translated, it gives CASSRQGAFF.